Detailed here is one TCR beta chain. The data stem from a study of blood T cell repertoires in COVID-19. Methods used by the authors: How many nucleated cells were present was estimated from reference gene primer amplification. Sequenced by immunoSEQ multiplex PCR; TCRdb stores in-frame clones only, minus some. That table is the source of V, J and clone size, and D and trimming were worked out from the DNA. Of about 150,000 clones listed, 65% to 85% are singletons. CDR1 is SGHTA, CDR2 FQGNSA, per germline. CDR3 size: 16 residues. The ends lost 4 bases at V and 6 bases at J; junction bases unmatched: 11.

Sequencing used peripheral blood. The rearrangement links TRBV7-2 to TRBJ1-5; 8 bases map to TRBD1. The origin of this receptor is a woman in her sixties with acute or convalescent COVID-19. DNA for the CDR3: TGTGCCAGCAGCTCGCGCGTCCAGGGGGCAGGTCAGCCCCAGCATTTT. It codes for CASSSRVQGAGQPQHF.